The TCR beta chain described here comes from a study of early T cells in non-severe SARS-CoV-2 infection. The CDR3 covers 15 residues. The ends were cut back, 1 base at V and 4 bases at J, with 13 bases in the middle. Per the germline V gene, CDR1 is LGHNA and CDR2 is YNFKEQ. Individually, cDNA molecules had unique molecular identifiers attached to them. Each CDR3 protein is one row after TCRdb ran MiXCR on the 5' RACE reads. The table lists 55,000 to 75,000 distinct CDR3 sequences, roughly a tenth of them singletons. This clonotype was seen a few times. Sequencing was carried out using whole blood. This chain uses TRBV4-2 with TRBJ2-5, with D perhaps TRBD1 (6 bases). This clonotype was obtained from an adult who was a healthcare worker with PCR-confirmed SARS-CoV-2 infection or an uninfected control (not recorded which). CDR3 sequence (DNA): TGTGCCAGCAGCCAAGGTCAACAGGGACGAGAGACCCAGTACTTC. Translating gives CASSQGQQGRETQYF.